The next 6 T cell receptor beta chains were all read from a single sample in a study of T cell responses to AZD1222 COVID-19 vaccine (dated by TCRdb to the early 2020s). The time point label for this specimen denotes: baseline before first vaccination. Libraries were built with the immunoSEQ multiplex PCR assay. Not all clones reach the TCRdb copy of this immuneACCESS table, which keeps in-frame sequences only. Checked studies attribute under half of the gap to unresolved V genes and leave the rest unexplained. Recorded for this sample are more than 150,000 clones; 85% to 95% of them occurred a single time. The ten largest clones take up 10% of the sample. The sample here was peripheral blood, taken on day 0 of AZD1222 vaccination. These receptors were obtained from an adult in good health.

The chain links TRBV28 to TRBJ2-7; TRBD2 matches at 15 bases. This CDR3 contains 15 residues. V trimming: 5 bases; J trimming: 5 bases; junction bases outside the gene matches: 4. CDR1 is MDHEN and CDR2 is SYDVKM in the germline V gene. This chain's CDR3 is CASSRTSGRAHEQYF. The CDR3 DNA reads TGTGCCAGCAGTCGGACTAGCGGGAGGGCCCACGAGCAGTACTTC.

The V and J genes are TRBV2 and TRBJ2-1; 10 bases line up with TRBD1. This CDR3 spans 17 amino acids. Trimming at V came to 6 bases and at J to 1 base, leaving 9 bases not matched to a gene. Germline V lookup: CDR1 SNHLY, CDR2 FYNNEI. CDR3 protein: CASRQPTGQGSYNEQFF. The CDR3 nucleotides read TGTGCCAGCAGACAGCCTACGGGACAGGGGTCCTACAATGAGCAGTTCTTC.

The chain uses TRBV19 and TRBJ1-2; 8 bases align to TRBD1. Per the germline V gene, CDR1 is LNHDA and CDR2 is SQIVND (reference sequence). The V gene end was trimmed by 3 bases and the J gene end by 2 bases; junction bases not matched to a gene: 2. The CDR3 sequence is 14 residues long. In nucleotides, the CDR3 is TGTGCCAGTAGTATGGGGACAGGAAACTATGGCTACACCTTC. This translates into CASSMGTGNYGYTF.

The chain couples TRBV19 to TRBJ2-1; D unclear. Per germline, CDR1 LNHDA and CDR2 SQIVND (reference sequence). The V gene lost 1 base and the J gene lost 6 bases, with 13 bases spanning the gap. The CDR3 loop spans 15 amino acids. The CDR3 nucleotides read TGTGCCAGTAGTATAGGCCCATACGTGGGCAATGAGCAGTTCTTC. This gives the protein CASSIGPYVGNEQFF.

The CDR3 here is CSASRQATNEKLFF. CDR3 in DNA: TGCAGTGCTAGTCGACAGGCAACTAATGAAAAACTGTTTTTT. The chain carries TRBV20-1 and TRBJ1-4; D possibly corresponds to TRBD1 (6 bases). This CDR3 region has 14 residues. Germline loops: CDR1 DFQATT, CDR2 SNEGSKA (reference sequence). Trimming left V 3 bases short and J 0 bases short, with 8 bases between.

This chain uses TRBV19 with TRBJ1-5; D might be TRBD1 (6 bases). The CDR3 length is 16 residues. Trimming left V 3 bases short and J 2 bases short, with 14 bases between. Germline V gene data show CDR1 as LNHDA and CDR2 as SQIVND (reference sequence). CDR3 loop: CASSITGWEGNQPQHF. Here the CDR3 DNA reads TGTGCCAGTAGTATCACAGGGTGGGAAGGCAATCAGCCCCAGCATTTT.